This TCR beta chain was documented in a study of OX40 agonist ivuxolimab in advanced cancers. Study at large: Among those enrolled, mean age was around 60 years (range 23 to 79) and approximately 83% were male. Approximately 41% of patients had received prior checkpoint inhibitor therapy.

Generated by immunoSEQ multiplex PCR, the TCRdb table keeps only in-frame clones and is missing some. This repertoire shows tens of thousands of clones, roughly 85% found once; its top ten account for about 1.3%. This clone appeared once. CDR3 length: 15 residues. The V gene lost 4 bases and the J gene lost 0 bases, with 11 bases spanning the gap. Germline V gives CDR1 SGDLS, CDR2 YYNGEE. This clonotype was obtained from an adult with an advanced solid tumor such as melanoma, head and neck, liver or kidney cancer. This material consisted of CD4+ or CD8+ T cells sorted from blood, taken in a trial of the OX40 agonist ivuxolimab. The chain has TRBV9 and TRBJ1-5; the D gene is possibly TRBD1 (5 bases). The CDR3 DNA sequence: TGTGCCAGCAGCTTTGGGACCGATAGCAATCAGCCCCAGCATTTT. It is translated as CASSFGTDSNQPQHF. The full variable domain, completed using reference TRBV9 and TRBJ1-5, is DSGVTQTPKHLITATGQRVTLRCSPRSGDLSVYWYQQSLDQGLQFLIQYYNGEERAKGNILERFSAQQFPDLHSELNLSSLELGDSALYFCASSFGTDSNQPQHFGDGTRLSIL.